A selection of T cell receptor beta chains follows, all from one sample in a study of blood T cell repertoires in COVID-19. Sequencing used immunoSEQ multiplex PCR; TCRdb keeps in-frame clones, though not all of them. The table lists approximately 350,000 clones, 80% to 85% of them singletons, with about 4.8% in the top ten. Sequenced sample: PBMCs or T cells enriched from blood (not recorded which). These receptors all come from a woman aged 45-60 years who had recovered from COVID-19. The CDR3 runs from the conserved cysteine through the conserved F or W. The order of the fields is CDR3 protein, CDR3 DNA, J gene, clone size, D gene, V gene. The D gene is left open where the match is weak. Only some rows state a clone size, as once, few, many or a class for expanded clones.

CDR3aa: CASSIASGQGVFTGELFF; CDR3nt: TGTGCCAGTAGTATAGCTTCGGGACAGGGGGTGTTCACCGGGGAGCTGTTTTTT; j_gene: TRBJ2-2; abundance: NA; d_gene: TRBD1; v_gene: TRBV19
CDR3aa: CASSLGQGAYEQYF; CDR3nt: TGTGCCAGCAGCTTAGGACAGGGGGCTTACGAGCAGTACTTC; j_gene: TRBJ2-7; abundance: NA; d_gene: TRBD1; v_gene: TRBV11-1
CDR3aa: CASIQGIANYGYTF; CDR3nt: TGTGCCAGCATACAGGGCATAGCTAACTATGGCTACACCTTC; j_gene: TRBJ1-2; abundance: NA; d_gene: NA; v_gene: TRBV2
CDR3aa: CASSYSGLTGNTIYF; CDR3nt: TGTGCCAGCAGTTACTCGGGCCTCACTGGAAACACCATATATTTT; j_gene: TRBJ1-3; abundance: NA; d_gene: NA; v_gene: TRBV6-2/TRBV6-3
CDR3aa: CASSLRQIYNSPLHF; CDR3nt: TGTGCCAGCAGCTTGAGGCAAATTTATAATTCACCCCTCCACTTT; j_gene: TRBJ1-6; abundance: NA; d_gene: NA; v_gene: TRBV7-2
CDR3aa: CASSQDWLAGGPGEQYF; CDR3nt: TGCGCCAGCAGCCAAGATTGGTTAGCGGGAGGGCCGGGGGAGCAGTACTTC; j_gene: TRBJ2-7; abundance: NA; d_gene: TRBD2; v_gene: TRBV4-3
CDR3aa: CASSLGRGWTEAFF; CDR3nt: TGTGCCAGCAGCTTGGGTAGGGGCTGGACTGAAGCTTTCTTT; j_gene: TRBJ1-1; abundance: NA; d_gene: NA; v_gene: TRBV5-5
CDR3aa: CAVVGQSYEQYF; CDR3nt: TGTGCCGTGGTTGGGCAGTCCTACGAGCAGTACTTC; j_gene: TRBJ2-7; abundance: NA; d_gene: NA; v_gene: TRBV6-5
CDR3aa: CASSKGQGTNNGGYTF; CDR3nt: TGTGCCAGCTCGAAGGGACAGGGTACCAATAATGGTGGCTACACCTTC; j_gene: TRBJ1-2; abundance: NA; d_gene: TRBD1; v_gene: TRBV19
CDR3aa: CARSFRGGAYNEQFF; CDR3nt: TGTGCCAGAAGCTTTCGGGGGGGAGCCTACAATGAGCAGTTCTTC; j_gene: TRBJ2-1; abundance: NA; d_gene: TRBD2; v_gene: TRBV5-3
CDR3aa: CASSLGAGLTYEQYF; CDR3nt: TGTGCCAGCAGCTTGGGGGCAGGCCTTACCTACGAGCAGTACTTC; j_gene: TRBJ2-7; abundance: NA; d_gene: NA; v_gene: TRBV5-4
CDR3aa: CASSYAGGPGSQYF; CDR3nt: TGTGCCAGCAGTTACGCGGGAGGCCCCGGATCGCAGTATTTT; j_gene: TRBJ2-3; abundance: NA; d_gene: TRBD2; v_gene: TRBV6-2/TRBV6-3
CDR3aa: CASSLAGGGYTF; CDR3nt: TGTGCCAGCAGCTTAGCAGGGGGTGGCTACACCTTC; j_gene: TRBJ1-2; abundance: once; d_gene: NA; v_gene: TRBV7-8
CDR3aa: CASSQDRAGGGYEQYF; CDR3nt: TGCGCCAGCAGCCAAGATCGCGCGGGAGGTGGTTACGAGCAGTACTTC; j_gene: TRBJ2-7; abundance: NA; d_gene: TRBD2; v_gene: TRBV4-3
CDR3aa: CATSSRKGLAVETQYF; CDR3nt: TGTGCCACCAGCAGCCGAAAGGGACTAGCTGTAGAGACCCAGTACTTC; j_gene: TRBJ2-5; abundance: NA; d_gene: TRBD2; v_gene: TRBV15
CDR3aa: CASDLDGGGGNTEAFF; CDR3nt: TGTGCCAGCGACTTGGATGGGGGGGGCGGGAACACTGAAGCTTTCTTT; j_gene: TRBJ1-1; abundance: NA; d_gene: NA; v_gene: TRBV5-4
CDR3aa: CASTAGGPYEQYF; CDR3nt: TGTGCCAGCACCGCTGGCGGGCCCTACGAGCAGTACTTC; j_gene: TRBJ2-7; abundance: NA; d_gene: NA; v_gene: TRBV7-2
CDR3aa: CAWRISGGGELFF; CDR3nt: TGTGCCTGGAGAATTAGCGGGGGCGGGGAGCTGTTTTTT; j_gene: TRBJ2-2; abundance: NA; d_gene: TRBD2; v_gene: TRBV30
CDR3aa: CASSLGGSSYNSPLHF; CDR3nt: TGCGCCAGCAGCTTGGGCGGTAGCTCCTATAATTCACCCCTCCACTTT; j_gene: TRBJ1-6; abundance: NA; d_gene: NA; v_gene: TRBV5-1
CDR3aa: CASSSPGGWGSPLHF; CDR3nt: TGTGCCAGCAGCTCCCCCGGGGGATGGGGATCACCCCTCCACTTT; j_gene: TRBJ1-6; abundance: NA; d_gene: NA; v_gene: TRBV7-8
CDR3aa: CASSATGAGNTEAFF; CDR3nt: TGTGCCAGCAGCGCAACAGGGGCCGGGAACACTGAAGCTTTCTTT; j_gene: TRBJ1-1; abundance: once; d_gene: TRBD1; v_gene: TRBV5-6
CDR3aa: CAILRGQGTWNTEAFF; CDR3nt: TGTGCCATCCTCCGGGGACAGGGGACGTGGAACACTGAAGCTTTCTTT; j_gene: TRBJ1-1; abundance: NA; d_gene: TRBD1; v_gene: TRBV10-3
CDR3aa: CASSISGSTYEQYF; CDR3nt: TGTGCCAGCAGCATTAGCGGGTCTACCTACGAGCAGTACTTC; j_gene: TRBJ2-7; abundance: NA; d_gene: TRBD2; v_gene: TRBV5-4
CDR3aa: CASSYSGQGVSGELFF; CDR3nt: TGTGCCAGCAGTTACTCGGGACAGGGGGTATCCGGGGAGCTGTTTTTT; j_gene: TRBJ2-2; abundance: NA; d_gene: TRBD1; v_gene: TRBV6-2/TRBV6-3
CDR3aa: CASSIGGRQGNSPLHF; CDR3nt: TGTGCCAGTAGTATAGGAGGGAGGCAGGGTAATTCACCCCTCCACTTT; j_gene: TRBJ1-6; abundance: NA; d_gene: NA; v_gene: TRBV19
CDR3aa: CASSPDRAYTIYF; CDR3nt: TGTGCCAGCAGTCCAGACAGGGCATACACCATATATTTT; j_gene: TRBJ1-3; abundance: NA; d_gene: TRBD1; v_gene: TRBV12-3/TRBV12-4
CDR3aa: CASSQKSHGYTF; CDR3nt: TGTGCCAGCAGCCAAAAAAGCCATGGCTACACCTTC; j_gene: TRBJ1-2; abundance: NA; d_gene: NA; v_gene: TRBV5-6
CDR3aa: CASSPTGDTGNTIYF; CDR3nt: TGCGCCAGCAGCCCGACAGGGGATACTGGAAACACCATATATTTT; j_gene: TRBJ1-3; abundance: NA; d_gene: TRBD1; v_gene: TRBV4-3
CDR3aa: CAIRTLLGTGPGYTF; CDR3nt: TGTGCCATCAGGACCTTACTGGGGACAGGACCCGGCTACACCTTC; j_gene: TRBJ1-2; abundance: few; d_gene: TRBD1; v_gene: TRBV10-3
CDR3aa: CASSDRPGQGSEKLFF; CDR3nt: TGTGCCAGCAGTGATCGTCCGGGACAGGGTAGTGAAAAACTGTTTTTT; j_gene: TRBJ1-4; abundance: NA; d_gene: TRBD1; v_gene: TRBV2
CDR3aa: CASSLALAELSGNTIYF; CDR3nt: TGTGCCAGCAGCTTAGCGCTGGCGGAATTATCTGGAAACACCATATATTTT; j_gene: TRBJ1-3; abundance: NA; d_gene: NA; v_gene: TRBV7-9
CDR3aa: CASSFTQGRASGYTF; CDR3nt: TGTGCCAGCAGCTTTACTCAGGGAAGGGCTTCTGGCTACACCTTC; j_gene: TRBJ1-2; abundance: NA; d_gene: NA; v_gene: TRBV5-4
CDR3aa: CASSLDPGYGYTF; CDR3nt: TGTGCCAGCAGCTTAGACCCGGGATATGGCTACACCTTC; j_gene: TRBJ1-2; abundance: NA; d_gene: NA; v_gene: TRBV11-3
CDR3aa: CASSQALAQETQYF; CDR3nt: TGTGCCAGCAGCCAAGCGCTAGCGCAGGAGACCCAGTACTTC; j_gene: TRBJ2-5; abundance: NA; d_gene: NA; v_gene: TRBV3-1/TRBV3-2
CDR3aa: CASSVGPTGNTEAFF; CDR3nt: TGTGCCAGCAGCGTAGGTCCCACGGGGAACACTGAAGCTTTCTTT; j_gene: TRBJ1-1; abundance: NA; d_gene: NA; v_gene: TRBV9
CDR3aa: CASSLEGADGYTF; CDR3nt: TGTGCCAGCAGCTTAGAAGGGGCGGATGGCTACACCTTC; j_gene: TRBJ1-2; abundance: NA; d_gene: NA; v_gene: TRBV7-8
CDR3aa: CASSSRGTTNEQYF; CDR3nt: TGCGCCAGCAGCTCACGGGGGACCACTAACGAGCAGTACTTC; j_gene: TRBJ2-7; abundance: NA; d_gene: NA; v_gene: TRBV5-1
CDR3aa: CASSPSTDTQYF; CDR3nt: TGTGCCAGCAGCCCTAGCACAGATACGCAGTATTTT; j_gene: TRBJ2-3; abundance: few; d_gene: NA; v_gene: TRBV5-4
CDR3aa: CASTWEGVTEAFF; CDR3nt: TGTGCCAGCACCTGGGAGGGGGTCACTGAAGCTTTCTTT; j_gene: TRBJ1-1; abundance: NA; d_gene: NA; v_gene: TRBV2
CDR3aa: CASSAFDGVNTEAFF; CDR3nt: TGTGCCAGCAGCGCATTCGACGGGGTGAACACTGAAGCTTTCTTT; j_gene: TRBJ1-1; abundance: NA; d_gene: NA; v_gene: TRBV9
CDR3aa: CASSASLGGPNEQYF; CDR3nt: TGTGCCAGCAGTGCTTCCTTAGGAGGGCCTAACGAGCAGTACTTC; j_gene: TRBJ2-7; abundance: NA; d_gene: NA; v_gene: TRBV6-2/TRBV6-3
CDR3aa: CASSATGWRDEQYF; CDR3nt: TGTGCCAGCAGCGCGACGGGGTGGAGGGACGAGCAGTACTTC; j_gene: TRBJ2-7; abundance: NA; d_gene: NA; v_gene: TRBV7-9
CDR3aa: CASSQAKTENTEAFF; CDR3nt: TGTGCCAGCAGCCAAGCAAAAACAGAGAACACTGAAGCTTTCTTT; j_gene: TRBJ1-1; abundance: few; d_gene: NA; v_gene: TRBV3-1/TRBV3-2
CDR3aa: CASSVGTGTTNEKLFF; CDR3nt: TGTGCCAGCAGCGTAGGAACAGGGACAACTAATGAAAAACTGTTTTTT; j_gene: TRBJ1-4; abundance: NA; d_gene: NA; v_gene: TRBV9
CDR3aa: CASSFQQGLIGYTF; CDR3nt: TGCGCCAGCAGCTTTCAACAGGGTTTAATAGGCTACACCTTC; j_gene: TRBJ1-2; abundance: many; d_gene: NA; v_gene: TRBV5-1
CDR3aa: CASSLGPQGISNQPQHF; CDR3nt: TGTGCCAGCAGCTTAGGACCCCAGGGGATTTCCAATCAGCCCCAGCATTTT; j_gene: TRBJ1-5; abundance: few; d_gene: NA; v_gene: TRBV7-6
CDR3aa: CATSRVVLVSSYEQYF; CDR3nt: TGTGCCACCAGCAGAGTGGTGCTAGTCAGCTCCTACGAGCAGTACTTC; j_gene: TRBJ2-7; abundance: once; d_gene: NA; v_gene: TRBV15
CDR3aa: CASSEILAGGFDEQFF; CDR3nt: TGTGCCAGCAGCGAAATACTAGCGGGGGGATTCGATGAGCAGTTCTTC; j_gene: TRBJ2-1; abundance: NA; d_gene: TRBD2; v_gene: TRBV2
CDR3aa: CASTGTGWHYSNQPQHF; CDR3nt: TGTGCCAGTACCGGGACAGGGTGGCATTATAGCAATCAGCCCCAGCATTTT; j_gene: TRBJ1-5; abundance: NA; d_gene: TRBD1; v_gene: TRBV19
CDR3aa: CASRGGVGTNEKLFF; CDR3nt: TGTGCCAGCAGGGGGGGGGTAGGGACTAATGAAAAACTGTTTTTT; j_gene: TRBJ1-4; abundance: NA; d_gene: NA; v_gene: TRBV6-5
CDR3aa: CASSQEVSGAEAFF; CDR3nt: TGTGCCAGCAGCCAAGAGGTGAGCGGCGCTGAAGCTTTCTTT; j_gene: TRBJ1-1; abundance: NA; d_gene: NA; v_gene: TRBV14
CDR3aa: CASSFLNSPLHF; CDR3nt: TGTGCCAGCAGTTTCTTAAATTCACCCCTCCACTTT; j_gene: TRBJ1-6; abundance: NA; d_gene: NA; v_gene: TRBV6-2/TRBV6-3
CDR3aa: CASSPAPGGAYNEQFF; CDR3nt: TGTGCCAGCAGTCCAGCACCAGGGGGCGCGTACAATGAGCAGTTCTTC; j_gene: TRBJ2-1; abundance: NA; d_gene: TRBD1; v_gene: TRBV28
CDR3aa: CASSLDRGYVNEQFF; CDR3nt: TGCGCCAGCAGCTTAGACAGGGGGTACGTCAATGAGCAGTTCTTC; j_gene: TRBJ2-1; abundance: NA; d_gene: TRBD1; v_gene: TRBV5-1
CDR3aa: CANQGDTGNTIYF; CDR3nt: TGTGCCAACCAGGGTGACACTGGAAACACCATATATTTT; j_gene: TRBJ1-3; abundance: NA; d_gene: NA; v_gene: TRBV30
CDR3aa: CASSQENTGGNSPLHF; CDR3nt: TGCGCCAGCAGCCAAGAAAATACAGGGGGTAATTCACCCCTCCACTTT; j_gene: TRBJ1-6; abundance: NA; d_gene: TRBD1; v_gene: TRBV4-1
CDR3aa: CASSLGGLMNTEAFF; CDR3nt: TGTGCCAGCAGCTTGGGAGGCTTAATGAACACTGAAGCTTTCTTT; j_gene: TRBJ1-1; abundance: NA; d_gene: NA; v_gene: TRBV5-4
CDR3aa: CASSQGASGGPETQYF; CDR3nt: TGTGCTAGCAGCCAGGGGGCTAGCGGGGGGCCGGAGACCCAGTACTTC; j_gene: TRBJ2-5; abundance: NA; d_gene: TRBD2; v_gene: TRBV7-7
CDR3aa: CASSLEVGAGNGYTF; CDR3nt: TGCGCCAGCAGCTTGGAGGTTGGCGCAGGCAATGGCTACACCTTC; j_gene: TRBJ1-2; abundance: NA; d_gene: NA; v_gene: TRBV5-1